The rows below give T cell receptor beta chains drawn from one sample of a study of blood T cell repertoires in COVID-19. The data were produced by immunoSEQ multiplex PCR, yet TCRdb's version contains in-frame clones alone and is incomplete. Among about 350,000 clones listed, 88% were seen once. Sequences were obtained from PBMCs or T cells enriched from blood (not recorded which). The receptors shown here come from a woman aged 30 to 39 who had been exposed to COVID-19. CDR3s include the opening cysteine and the closing phenylalanine or tryptophan.

j_call v_call cdr3_aa
TRBJ2-1 TRBV7-8 CASTFRNTLAVSYNEQFF
TRBJ2-2 TRBV29-1 CSVSASGSSGELFF
TRBJ2-7 TRBV11-2 CASSRRQGLGSYEQYF
TRBJ2-2 TRBV9 CASSHTSGRHTGELFF
TRBJ2-3 TRBV7-6 CASSLGTSGRADTQYF
TRBJ1-2 TRBV5-6 CASSLGQVGDYGYTF
TRBJ1-6 TRBV27 CASSPRQGGNNSPLHF
TRBJ1-3 TRBV28 CASSPWTGRGGNTIYF
TRBJ1-4 TRBV7-3 CASSPGQGEKLFF
TRBJ2-2 TRBV6-1 CASSASTGILGTGELFF
TRBJ2-7 TRBV18 CASSPGTGTSEQYF
TRBJ1-5 TRBV4-2 CASSGQVSNQPQHF
TRBJ1-6 TRBV10-1 CASSESEGSPLHF
TRBJ2-7 TRBV7-9 CASSLGLAEPYEQYF
TRBJ2-2 TRBV27 CASRGLAVGGELFF
TRBJ1-5 TRBV18 CASSPLAGGQLSNQPQHF
TRBJ2-5 TRBV6-5 CASTKLRAFQETQYF
TRBJ2-7 TRBV6-1 CASSEQRAGETSYEQYF
TRBJ1-4 TRBV7-9 CASSLVPRAKEKLFF
TRBJ1-3 TRBV30 CAWSHSSGNTIYF
TRBJ2-1 TRBV3-1/TRBV3-2 CASSQDAQDRINEQFF
TRBJ2-7 TRBV7-9 CASSPDRGRTYEQYF
TRBJ2-1 TRBV12-5 CASGLVPGGFNDEQFF
TRBJ2-3 TRBV5-1 CASSPGQTTDTQYF
TRBJ2-7 TRBV7-3 CASSPTARPGLAYEQYF
TRBJ1-6 TRBV4-1 CASSQATWVSRGSPLHF
TRBJ2-1 TRBV27 CASSGTGVDNEQFF
TRBJ1-5 TRBV19 CASRRRRDGNQPQHF
TRBJ1-5 TRBV3-1/TRBV3-2 CASSKEGGSNQPQHF
TRBJ2-7 TRBV27 CASSLGTGRGYEQYF
TRBJ2-2 TRBV2 CASSERAGGDTGELFF
TRBJ1-5 TRBV5-5 CASSQDRGTPQHF
TRBJ1-4 TRBV28 CASRTGPKGANEKLFF
TRBJ1-2 TRBV13 CASSLGVGVYDGYTF
TRBJ2-1 TRBV10-1 CASSDGPSGPKRAHEQFF
TRBJ2-1 TRBV7-3 CASSRRQGGTNEQFF
TRBJ1-2 TRBV10-3 CAISESRRSYGYTF
TRBJ1-4 TRBV19 CASSIGASTNEKLFF
TRBJ1-3 TRBV6-5 CASTLGQLAGNTIYF
TRBJ1-1 TRBV30 CAWSGRGVNTEAFF
TRBJ2-7 TRBV30 CAWRRWGSNYEQYF
TRBJ1-1 TRBV5-5 CASSLARGQPMNTEAFF
TRBJ1-2 TRBV3-1/TRBV3-2 CASSSGRDGYTF
TRBJ1-5 TRBV7-3 CASSSHYGQPQHF
TRBJ1-2 TRBV11-1 CASSPPINYGYTF
TRBJ1-4 TRBV25-1 CASSSAYTGSGLEKLFF
TRBJ2-1 TRBV6-1 CASSERFGLAGYNEQFF
TRBJ2-3 TRBV5-1 CASSRRQGSGTDTQYF
TRBJ2-3 TRBV13 CASSPSSGRTDTQYF
TRBJ2-1 TRBV5-1 CASSAFARMRTYNEQFF
TRBJ2-7 TRBV19 CASNVQGGYEQYF
TRBJ1-2 TRBV29-1 CSVEDFRGGNYGYTF
TRBJ2-7 TRBV6-1 CASNSGTGGDEQYF
TRBJ2-7 TRBV15 CATSRRQDSYEQYF